This TCR beta chain was captured in a study of blood T cells in healthy people across ages. CDR3 size: 15 residues. V trimming: 5 bases; J trimming: 1 base; junction bases outside the gene matches: 6. CDR1 is SNHLY, CDR2 FYNNEI, per germline. With a J-beta primer mix and a sample-barcoded 5' primer, a second PCR ran about 7 to 12 cycles. TCRdb re-analysed the 5' RACE reads in MiXCR, keeping a single row per CDR3 protein. Here the sample spans about 780,000 distinct CDR3 sequences, about 46% being singletons. This clonotype was seen more than once but under ten times. The antigen remains unidentified. Points from the study as a whole: Per-million-T-cell TCR beta diversity fell roughly linearly with age. Higher naive T cell percentage went strongly together with higher TCR beta diversity.

The source of this sequence is a man older than 75 in good health. The chain carries TRBV2 and TRBJ2-7; the match to TRBD1 covers 9 bases. Material for sequencing was blood. CDR3 in amino acids: CASSSRDRASYEQYF. The CDR3 DNA follows: TGTGCCAGCAGTTCCAGGGACAGGGCATCCTACGAGCAGTACTTC.